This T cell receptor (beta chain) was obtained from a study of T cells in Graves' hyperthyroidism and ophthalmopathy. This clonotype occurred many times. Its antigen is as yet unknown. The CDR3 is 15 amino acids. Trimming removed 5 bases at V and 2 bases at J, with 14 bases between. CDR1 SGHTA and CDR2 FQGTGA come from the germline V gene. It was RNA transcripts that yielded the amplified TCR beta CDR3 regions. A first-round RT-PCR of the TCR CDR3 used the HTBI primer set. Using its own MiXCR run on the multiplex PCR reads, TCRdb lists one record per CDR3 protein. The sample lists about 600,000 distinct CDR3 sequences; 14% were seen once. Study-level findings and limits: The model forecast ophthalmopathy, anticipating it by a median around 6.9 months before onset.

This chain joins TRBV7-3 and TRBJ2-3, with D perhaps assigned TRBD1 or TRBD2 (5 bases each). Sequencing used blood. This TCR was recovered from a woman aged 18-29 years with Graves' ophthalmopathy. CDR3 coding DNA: TGTGCCAGCAGCCCGGGACGGGATAACACAGATACGCAGTATTTT. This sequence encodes CASSPGRDNTDTQYF.